This is a list of T cell receptor beta chains from one sample in a study of blood T cell repertoires in COVID-19. Assay used: immunoSEQ multiplex PCR; TCRdb lists only in-frame clones, some missing. The sample comprises 67,000 or so clones, 70% to 85% of which are singletons, and approximately 0.83% rests with the top ten. Sequencing was carried out using peripheral blood. The receptor source for this set is a woman between 70 and 85 years old with acute or convalescent COVID-19. The CDR3 runs from the conserved cysteine through the conserved F or W. Each record gives: V gene, J gene, CDR3 protein.

>TRBV21-1|TRBJ2-7
CASSKDTGPYYEQYF
>TRBV7-2|TRBJ1-2
CASSLAGHRINYGYTF
>TRBV14|TRBJ1-2
CASSPTYQGAGYGYTF
>TRBV2|TRBJ1-1
CASSLGQATTEAFF
>TRBV29-1|TRBJ1-1
CSVASGRGFTEAFF
>TRBV6-5|TRBJ1-1
CASSYSVGWEAFF
>TRBV7-2|TRBJ2-1
CASSFSGGEYNEQFF
>TRBV5-1|TRBJ2-7
CASSLEGQGAKEQYF
>TRBV11-2|TRBJ1-6
CASSFAGPNSPLHF
>TRBV20-1|TRBJ1-1
CSALGDTEAFF
>TRBV18|TRBJ2-7
CASSPLETGEEQYF
>TRBV7-2|TRBJ2-1
CASSSGLAGANEQFF
>TRBV3-1/TRBV3-2|TRBJ1-2
CASSQRTRGGYGYTF
>TRBV3-1/TRBV3-2|TRBJ1-1
CASSPRRTGRGEAFF
>TRBV11-2|TRBJ1-1
CASSPGRQPNTEAFF
>TRBV27|TRBJ1-1
CASSARGSTEAFF
>TRBV10-1|TRBJ1-1
CASSPMSGEGTEAFF
>TRBV19|TRBJ1-2
CASSPLRVLHGYTF
>TRBV9|TRBJ2-4
CASSATQGAPRSIQYF
>TRBV12-3/TRBV12-4|TRBJ2-1
CASSFPLAEQFF
>TRBV9|TRBJ2-3
CASSHQTSGSGADTQYF
>TRBV19|TRBJ1-4
CAIREQGGEKLFF
>TRBV7-3|TRBJ2-3
CASSGSGSDTQYF
>TRBV6-6|TRBJ2-7
CASSREGYEQYF
>TRBV19|TRBJ1-2
CASSTGGINYGYTF
>TRBV7-2|TRBJ1-4
CASSFNGLREKLFF
>TRBV7-9|TRBJ1-2
CASSPDRAFNYGYTF
>TRBV5-1|TRBJ2-7
CASSLAVPGAIYEQYF
>TRBV30|TRBJ2-5
CAWSVGHQETQYF
>TRBV6-6|TRBJ2-2
CASSSDSFTGELFF
>TRBV14|TRBJ1-6
CASSIVSDSPLHF